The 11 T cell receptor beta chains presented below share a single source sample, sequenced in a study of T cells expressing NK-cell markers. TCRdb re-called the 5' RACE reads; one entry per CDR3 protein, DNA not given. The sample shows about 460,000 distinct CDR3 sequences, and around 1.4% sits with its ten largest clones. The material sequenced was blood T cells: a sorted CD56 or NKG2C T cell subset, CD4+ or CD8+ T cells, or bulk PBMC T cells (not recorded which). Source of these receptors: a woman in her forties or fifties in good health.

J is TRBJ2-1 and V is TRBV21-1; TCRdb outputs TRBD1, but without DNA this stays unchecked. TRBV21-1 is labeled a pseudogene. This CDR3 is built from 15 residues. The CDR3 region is CASTKPPSSYNEQFF.

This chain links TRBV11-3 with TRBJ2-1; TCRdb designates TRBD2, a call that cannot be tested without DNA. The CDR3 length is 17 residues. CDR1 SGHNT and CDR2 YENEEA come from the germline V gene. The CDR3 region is CASSLVGGGNVNNEQFF.

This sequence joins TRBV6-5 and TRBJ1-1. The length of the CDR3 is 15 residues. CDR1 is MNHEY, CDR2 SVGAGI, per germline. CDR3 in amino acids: CASSQRGGGNTEAFF.

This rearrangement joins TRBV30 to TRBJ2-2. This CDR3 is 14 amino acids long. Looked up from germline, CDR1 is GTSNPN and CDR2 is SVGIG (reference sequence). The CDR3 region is CAWMKNIGSGELFF.

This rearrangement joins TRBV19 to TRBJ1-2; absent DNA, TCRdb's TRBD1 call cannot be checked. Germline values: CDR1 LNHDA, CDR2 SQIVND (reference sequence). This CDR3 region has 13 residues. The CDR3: CASSVPTGVGYTF.

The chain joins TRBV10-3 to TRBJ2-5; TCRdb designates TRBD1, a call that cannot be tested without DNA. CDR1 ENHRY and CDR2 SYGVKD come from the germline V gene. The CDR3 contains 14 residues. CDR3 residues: CAISGTGLQETQYF.

CDR3 amino acids: CASSGDRGYNQPQHF. The V gene is TRBV19, the J gene TRBJ1-5; lacking DNA, the TRBD1 call made by TCRdb goes unchecked. The CDR3 spans 15 residues. Germline V gives CDR1 LNHDA, CDR2 SQIVND (reference sequence).

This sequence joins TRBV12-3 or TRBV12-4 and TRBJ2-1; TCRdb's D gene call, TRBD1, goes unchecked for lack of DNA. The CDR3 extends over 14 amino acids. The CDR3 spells CASIGAGGDNEQFF.

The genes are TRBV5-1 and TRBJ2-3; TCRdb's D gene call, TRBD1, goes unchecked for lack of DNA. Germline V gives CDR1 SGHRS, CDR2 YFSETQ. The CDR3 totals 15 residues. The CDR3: CASSRPVSRTDTQYF.

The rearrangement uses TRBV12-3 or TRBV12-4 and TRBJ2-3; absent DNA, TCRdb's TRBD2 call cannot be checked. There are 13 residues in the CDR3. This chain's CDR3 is CASSPSGAGTQYF.

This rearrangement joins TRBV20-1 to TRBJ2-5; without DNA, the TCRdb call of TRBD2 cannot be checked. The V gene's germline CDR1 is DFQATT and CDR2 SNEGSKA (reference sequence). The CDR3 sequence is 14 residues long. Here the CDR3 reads CSARETSGRETQYF.